This TCR beta chain is drawn from a study of T-cell reconstitution after alpha-beta-depleted transplantation in children. General study findings and limits: At the one-year point after transplant, T-cell counts and TCRbeta diversity were found to come mostly from T cells that had been newly produced. By about two months after transplant, alpha-beta T cells reportedly arose from several hundred graft clones that had expanded. Surviving recipient T cells and thymic progenitors underlay high day-60 TCRbeta diversity in some patients.

It was with unique molecular identifiers that the TCRbeta library was prepared. Using its own MiXCR run on the PCR reads, TCRdb lists one record per CDR3 protein. The sample holds fewer than 250,000 distinct CDR3 sequences, approximately 19% seen once. The V gene's germline CDR1 is SGDLS and CDR2 YYNGEE. The CDR3 length is 16 residues. V trimming: 4 bases; J trimming: 0 bases; junction bases outside the gene matches: 7. This clonotype was detected only a few times. The antigen is undetermined. The rearrangement links TRBV9 to TRBJ2-3; 8 bases agree with TRBD2. The specimen was PBMCs, mostly from graft donor cells, collected 360 days after TCRalphabeta/CD19-depleted stem cell transplant. The TCR originated in a male patient aged 2-15 years who had a stem cell transplant for acute lymphoblastic leukemia, so the T cells may come from the graft donor. The DNA of the CDR3 is TGTGCCAGCAGCCCTCCGGGACTAGGAAGCACAGATACGCAGTATTTT. This gives the protein CASSPPGLGSTDTQYF. The variable domain in full, completed from reference TRBV9 and TRBJ2-3, reads DSGVTQTPKHLITATGQRVTLRCSPRSGDLSVYWYQQSLDQGLQFLIQYYNGEERAKGNILERFSAQQFPDLHSELNLSSLELGDSALYFCASSPPGLGSTDTQYFGPGTRLTVL.